The present TCR beta chain was sequenced within a study of blood T cell repertoires in COVID-19. The CDR3 runs 14 residues. Germline CDR1 SEHNR, CDR2 FQNEAQ (reference sequence). V lost 1 base to trimming and J lost 1 base, with 8 bases between them. Only in-frame clones appear in the TCRdb table, and some are missing; sequencing was by immunoSEQ multiplex PCR. The sample has 150,000 to 200,000 clones, 84% seen once. As for this clone: This same CDR3 is encoded by further DNA sequences in the sample.

Sequencing was carried out using PBMCs or T cells enriched from blood (not recorded which). V is TRBV7-9 and J is TRBJ2-7; D perhaps matches TRBD1 (6 bases). The clonotype comes from a man aged 45-65 years who had recovered from COVID-19. The CDR3, as DNA: TGTGCCAGCAGCTTAGTCGGACAGTCCTACGAGCAGTACTTC. Protein: CASSLVGQSYEQYF.